This entry features one T cell receptor (beta chain) sequence. The data stem from a study of control samples from healthy donors and cancer patients. Here immunoSEQ multiplex PCR was the method, and the copy in TCRdb shows in-frame clones only, minus some. Here the sample spans about 170,000 clones, just under 95% being singletons. V was shortened by 1 base and J by 2 bases, with 11 bases between the two germline ends. Germline V gene lookup returns CDR1 GTSNPN and CDR2 SVGIG (reference sequence). This CDR3 is built from 15 residues. The sample was blood. This clonotype was sampled from a woman between 55 and 75 years old in good health. This chain links TRBV30 with TRBJ1-4; a weak D match, TRBD1 (5 bases). Here the CDR3 DNA reads TGTGCCTGGAGTGGTAGGGGAGTCACTAATGAAAAACTGTTTTTT. It yields the protein CAWSGRGVTNEKLFF. Looking up the rest from reference TRBV30 and TRBJ1-4 gives the full variable domain: SQTIHQWPATLVQPVGSPLSLECTVEGTSNPNLYWYRQAAGRGLQLLFYSVGIGQISSEVPQNLSASRPQDRQFILSSKKLLLSDSGFYLCAWSGRGVTNEKLFFGSGTQLSVL.